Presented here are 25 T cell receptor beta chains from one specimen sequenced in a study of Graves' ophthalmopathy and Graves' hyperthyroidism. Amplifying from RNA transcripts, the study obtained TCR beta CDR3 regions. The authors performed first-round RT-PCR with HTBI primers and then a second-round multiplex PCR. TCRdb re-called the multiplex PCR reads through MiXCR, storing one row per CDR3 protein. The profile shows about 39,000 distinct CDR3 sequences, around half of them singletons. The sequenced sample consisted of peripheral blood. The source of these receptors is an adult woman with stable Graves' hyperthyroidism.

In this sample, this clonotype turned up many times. CDR3 protein: CASSARDRIANEKLFF. The CDR3 DNA reads as TGTGCCAGCAGTGCCCGGGACAGGATAGCTAATGAAAAACTGTTTTTT. The chain is built from TRBV28 and TRBJ1-4, with 8 bases identical to TRBD1. Trimming removed 5 bases from V and 3 bases from J; junction bases left unmatched: 8. The length of the CDR3 is 16 residues. Germline CDR1 reads MDHEN; CDR2 reads SYDVKM.

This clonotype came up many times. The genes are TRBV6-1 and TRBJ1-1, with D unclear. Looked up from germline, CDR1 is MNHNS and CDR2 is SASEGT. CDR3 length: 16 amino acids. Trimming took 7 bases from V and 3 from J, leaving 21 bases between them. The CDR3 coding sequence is TGTGCCAGCACCTCTGGTCCGAGTACCGAGCACACTGAAGCTTTCTTT. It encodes CASTSGPSTEHTEAFF.

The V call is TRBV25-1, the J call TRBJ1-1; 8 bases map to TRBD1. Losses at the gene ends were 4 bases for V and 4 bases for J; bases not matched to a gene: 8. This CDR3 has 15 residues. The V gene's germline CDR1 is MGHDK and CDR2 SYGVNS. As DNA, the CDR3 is TGTGCCAGCAGTGGGACAGGGAAGGGGGCCACTGAAGCTTTCTTT. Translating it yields CASSGTGKGATEAFF. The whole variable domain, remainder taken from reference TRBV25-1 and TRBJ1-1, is EADIYQTPRYLVIGTGKKITLECSQTMGHDKMYWYQQDPGMELHLIHYSYGVNSTEKGDLSSESTVSRIRTEHFPLTLESARPSHTSQYLCASSGTGKGATEAFFGQGTRLTVV.

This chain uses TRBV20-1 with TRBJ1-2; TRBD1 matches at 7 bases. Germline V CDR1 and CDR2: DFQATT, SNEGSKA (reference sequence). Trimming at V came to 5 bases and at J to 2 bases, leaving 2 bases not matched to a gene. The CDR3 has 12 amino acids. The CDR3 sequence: CSASGQNYGYTF. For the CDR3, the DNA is TGCAGTGCTTCGGGACAGAACTATGGCTACACCTTC.

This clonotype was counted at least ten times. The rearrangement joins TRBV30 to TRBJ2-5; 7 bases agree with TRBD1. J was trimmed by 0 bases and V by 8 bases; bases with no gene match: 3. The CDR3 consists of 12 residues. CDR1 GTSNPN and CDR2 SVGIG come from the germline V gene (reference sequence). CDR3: CALQGNQETQYF. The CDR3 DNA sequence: TGTGCCCTACAGGGGAACCAAGAGACCCAGTACTTC.

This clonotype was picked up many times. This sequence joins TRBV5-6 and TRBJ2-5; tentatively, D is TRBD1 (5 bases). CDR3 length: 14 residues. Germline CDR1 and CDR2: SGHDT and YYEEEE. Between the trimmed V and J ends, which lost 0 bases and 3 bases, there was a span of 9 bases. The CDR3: CASSLEGSKETQYF. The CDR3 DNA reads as TGTGCCAGCAGCTTGGAGGGGTCGAAAGAGACCCAGTACTTC. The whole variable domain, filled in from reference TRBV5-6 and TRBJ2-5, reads DAGVTQSPTHLIKTRGQQVTLRCSPKSGHDTVSWYQQALGQGPQFIFQYYEEEERQRGNFPDRFSGHQFPNYSSELNVNALLLGDSALYLCASSLEGSKETQYFGPGTRLLVL.

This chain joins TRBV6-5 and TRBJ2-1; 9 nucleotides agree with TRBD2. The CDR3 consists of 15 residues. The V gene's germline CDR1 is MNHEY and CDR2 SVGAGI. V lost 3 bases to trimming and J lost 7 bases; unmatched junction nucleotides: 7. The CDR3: CASSYAGGPRNEQFF. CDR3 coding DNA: TGTGCCAGCAGTTATGCGGGAGGGCCACGTAATGAGCAGTTCTTC.

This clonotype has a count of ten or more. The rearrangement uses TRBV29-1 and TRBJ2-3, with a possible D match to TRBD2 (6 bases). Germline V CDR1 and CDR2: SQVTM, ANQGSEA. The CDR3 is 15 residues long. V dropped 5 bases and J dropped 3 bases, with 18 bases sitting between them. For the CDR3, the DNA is TGCAGCGTTAGGAGGGGCGCGAGAGGTACAGATACGCAGTATTTT. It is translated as CSVRRGARGTDTQYF.

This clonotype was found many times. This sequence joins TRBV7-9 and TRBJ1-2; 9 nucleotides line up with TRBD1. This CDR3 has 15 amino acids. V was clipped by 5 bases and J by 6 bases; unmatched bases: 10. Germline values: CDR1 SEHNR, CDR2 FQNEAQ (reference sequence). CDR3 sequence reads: CASSLNPGQGDGYTF. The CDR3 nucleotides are TGTGCCAGCAGCCTGAACCCGGGACAGGGAGATGGCTACACCTTC. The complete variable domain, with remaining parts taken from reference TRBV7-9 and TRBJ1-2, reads DTGVSQNPRHKITKRGQNVTFRCDPISEHNRLYWYRQTLGQGPEFLTYFQNEAQLEKSRLLSDRFSAERPKGSFSTLEIQRTEQGDSAMYLCASSLNPGQGDGYTFGSGTRLTVV.

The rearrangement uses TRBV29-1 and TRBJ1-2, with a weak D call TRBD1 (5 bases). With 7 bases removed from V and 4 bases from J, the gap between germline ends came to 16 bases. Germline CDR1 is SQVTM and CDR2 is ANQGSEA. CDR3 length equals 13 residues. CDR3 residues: CSGGGRGVYGYTF. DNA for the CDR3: TGCAGCGGTGGAGGCCGGGGGGTCTATGGCTACACCTTC.

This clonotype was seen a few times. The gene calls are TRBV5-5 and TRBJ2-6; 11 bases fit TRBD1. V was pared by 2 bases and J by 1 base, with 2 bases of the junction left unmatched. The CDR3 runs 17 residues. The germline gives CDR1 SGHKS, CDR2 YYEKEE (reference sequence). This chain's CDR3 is CASSFRDRGSGANVLTF. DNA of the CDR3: TGTGCCAGCAGCTTCCGGGACAGGGGGTCTGGGGCCAACGTCCTGACTTTC.

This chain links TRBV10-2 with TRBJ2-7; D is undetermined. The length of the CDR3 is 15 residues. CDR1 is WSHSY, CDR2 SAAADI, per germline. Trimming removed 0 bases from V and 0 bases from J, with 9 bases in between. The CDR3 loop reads CASSESDLLSYEQYF. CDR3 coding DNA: TGCGCCAGCAGTGAGTCAGACCTCCTCTCCTACGAGCAGTACTTC.

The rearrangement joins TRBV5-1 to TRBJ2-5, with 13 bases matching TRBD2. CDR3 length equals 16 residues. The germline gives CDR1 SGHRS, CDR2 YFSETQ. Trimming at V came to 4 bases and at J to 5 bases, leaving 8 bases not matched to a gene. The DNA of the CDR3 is TGCGCCAGCAGCGGAATCGGGACTAGCGGGACCGAGACCCAGTACTTC. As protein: CASSGIGTSGTETQYF. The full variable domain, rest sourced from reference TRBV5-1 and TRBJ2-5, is KAGVTQTPRYLIKTRGQQVTLSCSPISGHRSVSWYQQTPGQGLQFLFEYFSETQRNKGNFPGRFSGRQFSNSRSEMNVSTLELGDSALYLCASSGIGTSGTETQYFGPGTRLLVL.

CDR3 loop: CSERGVGDTEAFF. The CDR3 DNA reads TGCAGTGAACGGGGGGTAGGGGACACTGAAGCTTTCTTT. The V call is TRBV29-1, the J call TRBJ1-1; the D gene is possibly TRBD1 (5 bases). Germline V CDR1 and CDR2: SQVTM, ANQGSEA. The CDR3 runs 13 residues.

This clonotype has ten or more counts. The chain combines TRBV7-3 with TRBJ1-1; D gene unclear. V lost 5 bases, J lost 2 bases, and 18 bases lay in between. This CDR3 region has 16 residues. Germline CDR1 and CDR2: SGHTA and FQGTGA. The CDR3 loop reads CASSVEAGGVNTEAFF. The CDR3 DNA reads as TGTGCCAGCAGCGTGGAAGCAGGAGGAGTTAACACTGAAGCTTTCTTT. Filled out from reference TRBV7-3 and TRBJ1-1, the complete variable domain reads GAGVSQTPSNKVTEKGKYVELRCDPISGHTALYWYRQSLGQGPEFLIYFQGTGAADDSGLPNDRFFAVRPEGSVSTLKIQRTERGDSAVYLCASSVEAGGVNTEAFFGQGTRLTVV.

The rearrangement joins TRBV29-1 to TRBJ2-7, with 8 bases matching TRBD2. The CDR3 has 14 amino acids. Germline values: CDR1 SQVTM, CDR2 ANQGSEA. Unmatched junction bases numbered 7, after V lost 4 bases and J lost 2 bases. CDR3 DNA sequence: TGCAGCGTTGTACCGCAGCGGGGGCCCTACGAGCAGTACTTC. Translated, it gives CSVVPQRGPYEQYF.

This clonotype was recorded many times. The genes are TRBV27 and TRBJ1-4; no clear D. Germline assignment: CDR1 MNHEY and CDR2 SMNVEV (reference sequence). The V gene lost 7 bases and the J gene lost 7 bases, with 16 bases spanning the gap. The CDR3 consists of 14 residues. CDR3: CASTLAGLREKLFF. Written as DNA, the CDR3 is TGTGCCAGCACATTGGCCGGTCTGCGTGAAAAACTGTTTTTT.

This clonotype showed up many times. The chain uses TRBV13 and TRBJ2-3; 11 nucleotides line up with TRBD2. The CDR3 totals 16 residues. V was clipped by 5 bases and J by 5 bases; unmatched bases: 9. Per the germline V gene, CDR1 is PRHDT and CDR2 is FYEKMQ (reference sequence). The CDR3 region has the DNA TGTGCCAGCAGCGACCTACTAGCGGGAGAGGAAGATACGCAGTATTTT. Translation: CASSDLLAGEEDTQYF.

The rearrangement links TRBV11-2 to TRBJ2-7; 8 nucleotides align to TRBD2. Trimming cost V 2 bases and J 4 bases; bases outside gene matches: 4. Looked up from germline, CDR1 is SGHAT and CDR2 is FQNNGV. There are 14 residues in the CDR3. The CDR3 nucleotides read TGTGCCAGCAGCTTAAGCGGGAGTAGGTACGAGCAGTACTTC. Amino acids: CASSLSGSRYEQYF.

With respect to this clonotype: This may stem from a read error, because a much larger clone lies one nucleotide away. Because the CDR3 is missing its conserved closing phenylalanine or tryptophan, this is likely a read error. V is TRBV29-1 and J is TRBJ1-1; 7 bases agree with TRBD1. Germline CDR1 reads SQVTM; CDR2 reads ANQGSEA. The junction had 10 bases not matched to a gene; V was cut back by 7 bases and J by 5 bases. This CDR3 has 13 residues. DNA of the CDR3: TGCAGCGACGGGGGACAGCTACTTACTGAAGCTTTCTCT. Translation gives CSDGGQLLTEAFS.

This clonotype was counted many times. CDR3 sequence reads: CASSRDRGQGEAFF. The CDR3 nucleotides are TGTGCCAGCAGCCGCGACAGGGGGCAGGGTGAAGCTTTCTTT. The gene calls are TRBV7-2 and TRBJ1-1; 10 bases map to TRBD1. V shed 5 bases and J 7 bases; nucleotides not matched to a gene: 7. CDR1 is SGHTA and CDR2 is FQGNSA in the germline V gene. There are 14 residues in the CDR3.

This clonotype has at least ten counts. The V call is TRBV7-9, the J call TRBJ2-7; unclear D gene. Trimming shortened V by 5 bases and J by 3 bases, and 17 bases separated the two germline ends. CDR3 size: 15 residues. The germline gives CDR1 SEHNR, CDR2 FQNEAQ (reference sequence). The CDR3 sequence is CASSPRLTNVYEQYF. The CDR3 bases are TGTGCCAGCAGCCCGCGACTCACCAATGTCTACGAGCAGTACTTC.

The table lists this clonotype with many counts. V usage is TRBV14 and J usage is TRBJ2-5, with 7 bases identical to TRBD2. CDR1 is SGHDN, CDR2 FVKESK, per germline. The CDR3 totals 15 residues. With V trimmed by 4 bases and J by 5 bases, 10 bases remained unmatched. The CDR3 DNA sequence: TGTGCCAGCAGCCCCGTAGCGGGTCGGCAGGAGACCCAGTACTTC. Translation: CASSPVAGRQETQYF.

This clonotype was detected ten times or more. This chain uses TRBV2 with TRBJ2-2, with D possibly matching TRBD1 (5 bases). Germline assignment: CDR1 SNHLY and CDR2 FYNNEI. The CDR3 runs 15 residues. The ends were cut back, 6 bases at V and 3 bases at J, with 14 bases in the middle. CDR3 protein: CASRETDIYTGELFF. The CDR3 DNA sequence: TGTGCCAGCAGGGAAACGGACATTTACACCGGGGAGCTGTTTTTT. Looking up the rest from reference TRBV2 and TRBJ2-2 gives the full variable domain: EPEVTQTPSHQVTQMGQEVILRCVPISNHLYFYWYRQILGQKVEFLVSFYNNEISEKSEIFDDQFSVERPDGSNFTLKIRSTKLEDSAMYFCASRETDIYTGELFFGEGSRLTVL.

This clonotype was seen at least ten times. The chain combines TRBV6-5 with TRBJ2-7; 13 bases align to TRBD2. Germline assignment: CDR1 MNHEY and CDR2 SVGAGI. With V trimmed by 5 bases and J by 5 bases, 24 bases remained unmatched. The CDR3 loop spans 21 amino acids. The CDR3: CASSSRPSTSGRASGRDEQYF. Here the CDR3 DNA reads TGTGCCAGCAGTAGTAGACCTAGCACTAGCGGGAGGGCCTCCGGGAGGGACGAGCAGTACTTC.